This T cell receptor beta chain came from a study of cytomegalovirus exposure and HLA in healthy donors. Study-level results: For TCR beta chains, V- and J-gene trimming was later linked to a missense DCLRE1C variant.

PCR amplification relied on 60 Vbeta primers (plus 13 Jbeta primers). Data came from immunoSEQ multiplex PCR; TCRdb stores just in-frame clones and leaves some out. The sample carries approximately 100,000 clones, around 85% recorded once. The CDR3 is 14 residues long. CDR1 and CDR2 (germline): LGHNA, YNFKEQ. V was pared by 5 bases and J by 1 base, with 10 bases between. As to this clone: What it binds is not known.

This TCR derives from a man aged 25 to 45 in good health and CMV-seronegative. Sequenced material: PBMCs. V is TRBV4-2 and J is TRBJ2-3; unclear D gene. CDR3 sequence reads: CASSSPRGTDTQYF. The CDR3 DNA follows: TGTGCCAGCAGCTCCCCTCGGGGCACAGATACGCAGTATTTT.